The present TCR beta chain was sequenced within a study of blood T cell repertoires in COVID-19. The wider study: PBMCs, B-cell-depleted T cells, or T cells provided the cDNA or gDNA that made up the material.

Per the authors' pipeline: Amplified reference gene primers provided the basis for estimating nucleated cell counts. The assay was immunoSEQ multiplex PCR, and TCRdb's table has in-frame clones only and misses some. V, J and clone size are those of that table, while D and trimming were read from the DNA. Here the sample spans some 140,000 clones, about four fifths being singletons. Per germline, CDR1 SGHNT and CDR2 YYREEE (reference sequence). Trimming at V came to 4 bases and at J to 8 bases, leaving 15 bases not matched to a gene. This CDR3 spans 17 amino acids. The sample comprised peripheral blood. This sequence was found in a woman between 65 and 79 years old with COVID-19, enrolled during active disease. The chain carries TRBV5-4 and TRBJ2-1; TRBD1 agrees at 10 bases. This chain's CDR3 is CASSDPGTGEIRDEQFF. The CDR3 DNA sequence: TGTGCCAGCAGCGACCCCGGGACAGGGGAGATCCGGGATGAGCAGTTCTTC.